This paragraph reports one TCR beta chain. The antigen is unknown. The data were obtained in a study of tumor and adjacent non-tumor tissue in lung cancer. Across the whole study: Patients comprised about a dozen adenocarcinoma, a couple of squamous cell carcinoma and 1 small cell lung cancer. Patients were aged roughly 30 to 76, some 10 men and about 5 women, stage I to III. Findings of the study overall: Tumor tissue had significantly higher TCR diversity than normal lung.

The library came from three nested PCR rounds adapted from ARM-PCR protocols. In TCRdb, the multiplex PCR reads were re-called with MiXCR into one record per CDR3 protein. In the table there are 120,000 or so distinct CDR3 sequences, about 66% of which are singletons. The CDR3 has 13 amino acids. The germline V gene encodes CDR1 DFQATT and CDR2 SNEGSKA (reference sequence). The V gene end was trimmed by 2 bases and the J gene end by 13 bases; junction bases not matched to a gene: 12. This sample's RNA came from whole unsorted tissue. Donors were chemotherapy-naive, newly diagnosed lung cancer surgical patients in China, August–November 2014.

Sequencing input: lung tumor tissue. The clonotype originates from a man younger than 45 with non-small cell lung cancer. This chain links TRBV20-1 with TRBJ1-2; 8 bases align to TRBD1. DNA for the CDR3: TGCAGTGCTAGAACAGGGGGGGACTATGACTGCACCTTC. It translates to CSARTGGDYDCTF.